One T cell receptor (beta chain) is described in this entry. Its antigen is as yet unknown. The sample contains more than one DNA sequence encoding this CDR3. V was cut by 4 bases and J by 0 bases, with 16 bases left in between. The CDR3 sequence is 15 residues long. CDR1 is GTSNPN and CDR2 is SVGIG in the germline V gene (reference sequence). Sequencing used immunoSEQ multiplex PCR; TCRdb keeps in-frame clones, though not all of them. The profile shows 45,000 to 65,000 clones, around nine tenths of them singletons. This record comes from a study of T cells in localized non-small cell lung cancer. Findings and limits, study-wide: Sequencing was limited to one tumor region, leaving the possibility of heterogeneity open. There were a median roughly 60 of the top 100 tumor clones appearing in adjacent lung. There was an association of higher blood T cell density with longer overall survival. Measurement of T cell clonality placed uninvolved adjacent lung highest, above the level in tumor.

The clonotype comes from a man aged 40 to 69 with stage I squamous cell lung carcinoma. The chain recombines TRBV30 with TRBJ2-7, with D tentatively TRBD1 or TRBD2 (5 bases each). The starting material was peripheral blood, obtained before any cancer treatment. CDR3 in amino acids: CAWKPGQGYSYEQYF. The CDR3 region has the DNA TGTGCCTGGAAACCGGGGCAGGGTTACTCCTACGAGCAGTACTTC.